Listed below are T cell receptor beta chains from one sample, sequenced in a study of blood T cells in healthy people across ages. One entry per CDR3 protein, called by TCRdb with MiXCR from the 5' RACE reads. The sample comprises 1.5 million to 2 million distinct CDR3 sequences, about 49% of which are singletons, and approximately 2.1% rests with the top ten. What was sequenced was blood. These TCRs come from a middle-aged woman in good health. CDR3s leave out the opening cysteine and the closing phenylalanine or tryptophan. The order of the fields is V gene, CDR3 protein.

V gene: TRBV24-1
CDR3 protein: ATSDPTPHANVLT

V gene: TRBV9
CDR3 protein: ASSMTSGGNEQF

V gene: TRBV7-9
CDR3 protein: ASSLGTGIKNEQY

V gene: TRBV27
CDR3 protein: ASSLGTGRHEQF

V gene: TRBV6-2/TRBV6-3
CDR3 protein: ASKANGDNQPQH

V gene: TRBV5-1
CDR3 protein: ASSLGGTDFSPLH

V gene: TRBV18
CDR3 protein: ASSQLTGSHYGYT

V gene: TRBV20-1
CDR3 protein: SASEGSTDTQY

V gene: TRBV5-1
CDR3 protein: ASSQGQGLFYEQY

V gene: TRBV27
CDR3 protein: ASSLGRTNEQY

V gene: TRBV29-1
CDR3 protein: SVEGPGKDTEAF

V gene: TRBV7-2
CDR3 protein: ASSFQRTTLASYT

V gene: TRBV24-1
CDR3 protein: ATSDTGTRGGQF

V gene: TRBV2
CDR3 protein: ASSTRQGPETQY

V gene: TRBV28
CDR3 protein: ASCGQAAYNEQF

V gene: TRBV11-2
CDR3 protein: ASSLGTSFSGEQF

V gene: TRBV5-1
CDR3 protein: ASRTGGATTDTQY

V gene: TRBV29-1
CDR3 protein: SVPQSGAHYNEQF

V gene: TRBV6-6
CDR3 protein: ASSYSRLAGAKETQY

V gene: TRBV9
CDR3 protein: ASSNQPGTTDTQY

V gene: TRBV29-1
CDR3 protein: SVEYGGAGTDTQY

V gene: TRBV6-6
CDR3 protein: ASRTHSGGQETQY

V gene: TRBV9
CDR3 protein: ASSTTSGGATAIYNEQF

V gene: TRBV9
CDR3 protein: ASSVWAGGHTDTQY

V gene: TRBV5-1
CDR3 protein: ASSLDGGSGTQY

V gene: TRBV21-1
CDR3 protein: ASSKDRAEYEQY

V gene: TRBV5-5
CDR3 protein: ASSPAGLAAEQF

V gene: TRBV7-9
CDR3 protein: ATGTGYEQY

V gene: TRBV20-1
CDR3 protein: SARGAVGNQPQH

V gene: TRBV3-1
CDR3 protein: ASSQGVETQY

V gene: TRBV20-1
CDR3 protein: SASPDNEQF

V gene: TRBV5-1
CDR3 protein: ASSGSWDKDTEAF

V gene: TRBV7-9
CDR3 protein: ASSHVETQY

V gene: TRBV7-2
CDR3 protein: ASSQRTGTGELF

V gene: TRBV4-3
CDR3 protein: ASSQESGTANTEAF

V gene: TRBV4-1
CDR3 protein: ASSQGPASYNEQY

V gene: TRBV6-5
CDR3 protein: ASSYRGRRGGYT

V gene: TRBV9
CDR3 protein: AGSGGLARIQETQY

V gene: TRBV20-1
CDR3 protein: SAHEGVTSEQY

V gene: TRBV4-3
CDR3 protein: ASSQEVQQKYNEQY

V gene: TRBV7-2
CDR3 protein: ASSPAPAIGNIQY